Presented here are 12 T cell receptor beta chains from one specimen sequenced in a study of cytomegalovirus exposure and HLA in healthy donors. The assay was immunoSEQ multiplex PCR, and TCRdb's table has in-frame clones only and misses some. The sample yields about 240,000 clones, approximately 87% seen once. Sample: PBMCs. The receptors here all came from a man in his late teens or twenties in good health and CMV-seronegative.

V and J are TRBV30 and TRBJ2-1; TRBD2 matches 10 bases. This CDR3 spans 17 amino acids. V lost 2 bases, J lost 2 bases, and 9 bases stayed unmatched. In germline, CDR1 is GTSNPN, CDR2 SVGIG (reference sequence). The CDR3 nucleotides read TGTGCCTGGAGTTTCTCGCGGACTAGCGGACCCTACAATGAGCAGTTCTTC. It translates to CAWSFSRTSGPYNEQFF.

The chain joins TRBV7-2 to TRBJ1-6; D gene uncertain. The CDR3 contains 12 residues. Germline CDR1 is SGHTA and CDR2 is FQGNSA. The germline V and J ends were trimmed by 1 base and 11 bases, with 6 bases remaining between them. The CDR3 nucleotides read TGTGCCAGCAGCTTAGTAGTGACACCCCTCCACTTT. Its protein product is CASSLVVTPLHF.

V is TRBV28 and J is TRBJ2-7; TRBD1 matches at 8 bases. CDR1 is MDHEN, CDR2 SYDVKM, per germline. Trimming took 3 bases from V and 5 from J; bases not matched to a gene: 12. The CDR3 is 16 residues long. Here the CDR3 reads CASSLRSYDRGHEQYF. In nucleotides, the CDR3 is TGTGCCAGCAGTTTGCGATCTTATGACAGGGGCCACGAGCAGTACTTC.

The chain recombines TRBV27 with TRBJ2-7, with TRBD2 matching 9 bases. Germline assignment: CDR1 MNHEY and CDR2 SMNVEV (reference sequence). V shed 7 bases, J shed 3 bases, and the junction held 22 bases outside the gene matches. This CDR3 region has 19 residues. The CDR3 nucleotides are TGTGCCAGCACCCCGAGTTGGGGGGCCCACATAGCGGGAGTCTACGAGCAGTACTTC. It specifies CASTPSWGAHIAGVYEQYF.

The V call is TRBV6-6, the J call TRBJ1-5; D gene ambiguous. Trimming left V 8 bases short and J 1 base short, with 18 bases between. Germline V gene lookup returns CDR1 MNHNY and CDR2 SVGAGI (reference sequence). The CDR3 runs 16 residues. This CDR3 is CASSLPPGVSNQPQHF. The CDR3, as DNA: TGTGCCAGCTCCCTGCCCCCAGGTGTCAGCAATCAGCCCCAGCATTTT.

The rearrangement joins TRBV6-5 to TRBJ2-3; 7 positions agree with TRBD1. The CDR3 contains 15 residues. V lost 6 bases, J lost 4 bases, and 10 bases stayed unmatched. Germline CDR1 MNHEY, CDR2 SVGAGI. The DNA for the CDR3 is TGTGCCAGCAGCTCTAAGGGGGCACCCCCAGATACGCAGTATTTT. Translated, it gives CASSSKGAPPDTQYF.

This clone was counted once. This chain joins TRBV4-1 and TRBJ1-1; TRBD1 matches at 9 bases. The V gene end was trimmed by 4 bases and the J gene end by 5 bases; junction bases not matched to a gene: 8. In germline, CDR1 is MGHRA, CDR2 YSYEKL. This CDR3 contains 15 residues. The CDR3 bases are TGCGCCAGCAGCCCATGGACAGGGGAGGTAACTGAAGCTTTCTTT. Translation: CASSPWTGEVTEAFF.

The gene calls are TRBV2 and TRBJ1-1; perhaps TRBD1 as D (5 bases). Trimming shortened V by 7 bases and J by 2 bases, and 14 bases separated the two germline ends. Germline CDR1 reads SNHLY; CDR2 reads FYNNEI. This CDR3 is 14 amino acids long. In DNA, the CDR3 is TGTGCCAGCACTGAGGAGGGGACTAACACTGAAGCTTTCTTT. Amino acid sequence: CASTEEGTNTEAFF.

The chain recombines TRBV6-5 with TRBJ2-3; no clear D gene. The germline V and J ends were trimmed by 10 bases and 7 bases, with 15 bases remaining between them. CDR1 and CDR2 (germline): MNHEY, SVGAGI. The CDR3 runs 12 residues. Written as DNA, the CDR3 is TGTGCCACCTCGACTCTCCAGCATACGCAGTATTTT. It translates to CATSTLQHTQYF.

The sample holds one count of this clone. This chain joins TRBV7-2 and TRBJ2-2; TRBD1 matches 9 bases. Germline lookup yields CDR1 SGHTA and CDR2 FQGNSA. Trimming at V came to 6 bases and at J to 5 bases, leaving 10 bases not matched to a gene. The CDR3 spans 16 residues. Here the CDR3 reads CASRRTGTGTTGELFF. For the CDR3, the DNA is TGTGCCAGCAGACGTACCGGGACAGGGACAACCGGGGAGCTGTTTTTT.

This CDR3 is CASGGDGYEQYF. As DNA, the CDR3 is TGTGCCAGCGGGGGGGACGGGTACGAGCAGTACTTC. This rearrangement joins TRBV28 to TRBJ2-7, with 7 bases that match TRBD2. V lost 8 bases and J lost 4; bases outside the gene matches: 5. The germline CDR1 and CDR2 sequences are MDHEN and SYDVKM. CDR3 size: 12 residues.

The chain is built from TRBV7-2 and TRBJ2-7, with TRBD2 as a possible D gene (6 bases). Germline V gene data show CDR1 as SGHTA and CDR2 as FQGNSA. This CDR3 contains 14 residues. V was cut by 6 bases and J by 7 bases, with 19 bases left in between. The CDR3 sequence: CASRADSGTGEQYF. The CDR3 DNA is TGTGCCAGCAGAGCGGACTCCGGGACTGGGGAGCAGTACTTC. Looking up the rest from reference TRBV7-2 and TRBJ2-7 gives the full variable domain: GAGVSQSPSNKVTEKGKDVELRCDPISGHTALYWYRQSLGQGLEFLIYFQGNSAPDKSGLPSDRFSAERTGGSVSTLTIQRTQQEDSAVYLCASRADSGTGEQYFGPGTRLTVT.